The clone carrying this T cell receptor beta chain was detected ten times or more. Its antigen is unidentified. Trimming pared 4 bases from V and 3 bases from J, leaving 10 bases between. This CDR3 region has 14 residues. Germline V gives CDR1 LNHDA, CDR2 SQIVND (reference sequence). This sample is drawn from a study of T cells after yellow fever vaccination. The overall study: Where fractions had low cell numbers, libraries were prepared from them with the SMART-Seq v4 Ultra Low Input RNA kit. Study-wide results and caveats: Reappearance after the booster was seen for most primary-vaccination clones, at 95% to 96% CD4 and more than 80% CD8.

One entry per CDR3 protein, called by TCRdb with MiXCR from the 5' RACE reads. The table has 110,000 or so distinct CDR3 sequences, around 7.2% seen once. Sequenced material: CD4+ T cells sorted from PBMCs, taken about 49 days after the first yellow fever vaccination. V and J are TRBV19 and TRBJ1-5; a possible D gene is TRBD1 (5 bases). This receptor was identified in a man aged 18 to 29 who received the YFV17D yellow fever vaccine. CDR3 in DNA: TGTGCCAGTAGTACCCGGGACTTCAATCAGCCCCAGCATTTT. Its translation is CASSTRDFNQPQHF.